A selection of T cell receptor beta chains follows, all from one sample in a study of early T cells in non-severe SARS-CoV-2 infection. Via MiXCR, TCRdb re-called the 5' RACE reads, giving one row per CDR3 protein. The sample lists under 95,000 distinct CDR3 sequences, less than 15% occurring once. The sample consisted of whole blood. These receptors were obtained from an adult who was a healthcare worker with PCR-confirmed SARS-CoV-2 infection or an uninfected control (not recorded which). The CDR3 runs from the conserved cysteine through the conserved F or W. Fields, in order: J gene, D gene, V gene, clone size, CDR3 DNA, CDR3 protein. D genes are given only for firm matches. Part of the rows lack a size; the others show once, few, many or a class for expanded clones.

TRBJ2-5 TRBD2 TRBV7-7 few TGTGCCAGCAGCCCCCGGGGGGGTTCCCTCCCCATTATGGAGACCCAGTACTTC CASSPRGGSLPIMETQYF
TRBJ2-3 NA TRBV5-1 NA TGCGCCAGCAGCTTGTCGCTAGTGCGCACAGATACGCAGTATTTT CASSLSLVRTDTQYF
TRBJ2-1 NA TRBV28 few TGTGCCAGCGGTCGGGTTTCGACTGAGCAGTTCTTC CASGRVSTEQFF
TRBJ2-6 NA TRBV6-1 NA TGTGCCAGCAGTGAAGGTGGTGGGGCTGGGGCCAACGTCCTGACTTTC CASSEGGGAGANVLTF
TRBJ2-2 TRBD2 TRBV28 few TGTGCCAGCACCGGGACTAGCTCACCTAACACCGGGGAGCTGTTTTTT CASTGTSSPNTGELFF
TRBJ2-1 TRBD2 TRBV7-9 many TGTGCCAGCAGCTTAGGGATACTAGCGGGACCGTCGGACGACAATGAGCAGTTCTTC CASSLGILAGPSDDNEQFF
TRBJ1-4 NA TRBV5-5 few TGTGCCAGCAGCTTGGTCGGTGATAGAAAGAGGGGTGAAAAACTGTTTTTT CASSLVGDRKRGEKLFF
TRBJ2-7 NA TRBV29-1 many TGCAGCGTTCGGACAGTCAGCTACGAGCAGTACTTC CSVRTVSYEQYF
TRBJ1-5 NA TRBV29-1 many TGCAGCGTCACGTGGGGGGCTGGACAGCCCCAGCATTTT CSVTWGAGQPQHF
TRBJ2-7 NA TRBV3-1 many TGTGCCAGCAGCCCCGTGACGGGTAACTCCTACGAGCAGTACTTC CASSPVTGNSYEQYF
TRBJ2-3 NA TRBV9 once TGTGCCAGCAGCCCAGTAGGGGGTCGTGGTAGCGGAGGAACAGATACGCAGTATTTT CASSPVGGRGSGGTDTQYF
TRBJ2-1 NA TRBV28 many TGTGCCAGCAGGGAGGGACTCGTGTCCTACAATGAGCAGTTCTTC CASREGLVSYNEQFF
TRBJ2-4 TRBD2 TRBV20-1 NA TGCAGTGCTAGCGGTCGGGAGGGGGAAAACATTCAGTACTTC CSASGREGENIQYF
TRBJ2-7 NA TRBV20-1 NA TGCAGTGCTAGAGACCCTCGAACTTACGAGCAGTACTTC CSARDPRTYEQYF
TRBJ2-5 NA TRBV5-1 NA TGCGCCAGCAGCTTGGACCACCGGACCCAGTACTTC CASSLDHRTQYF
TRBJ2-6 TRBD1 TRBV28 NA TGTGCCAGCAGTGCAGGGGGCGCTGGGGCCAACGTCCTGACTTTC CASSAGGAGANVLTF
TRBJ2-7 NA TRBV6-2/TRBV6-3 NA TGTGCCAGCAGTTACGGGAGTCTACAGGGCTACGAGCAGTACTTC CASSYGSLQGYEQYF
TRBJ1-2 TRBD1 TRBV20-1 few TGCAGTGCTGGCGCGGACAGGGGGGGAAGCCACGGCTACACCTTC CSAGADRGGSHGYTF
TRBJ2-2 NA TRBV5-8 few TGTGCCAGCAGCTCCGAGGGAGGATATACCGGGGAGCTGTTTTTT CASSSEGGYTGELFF
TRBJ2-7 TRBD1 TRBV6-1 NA TGTGCCAGCAGTCCTCTCGGGACAGGGGGCGGCGAGCAGTACTTC CASSPLGTGGGEQYF
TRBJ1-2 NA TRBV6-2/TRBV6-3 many TGTGCCAGCAGTTACGGCCAGGCCTATGGCTACACCTTC CASSYGQAYGYTF
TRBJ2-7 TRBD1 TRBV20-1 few TGCAGTGCCACGTCGATTGACAGGGCCCACGGCGAGCAGTACTTC CSATSIDRAHGEQYF
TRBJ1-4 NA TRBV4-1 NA TGCGCCAGCAGCCAAGAAAGGGTGGAAGCCTTAACTAATGAAAAACTGTTTTTT CASSQERVEALTNEKLFF
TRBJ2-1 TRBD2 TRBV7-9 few TGTGCCAGCAGCTTAGCGTGGACTAGCGGGAGTGGCAACAATGAGCAGTTCTTC CASSLAWTSGSGNNEQFF
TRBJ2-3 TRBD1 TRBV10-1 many TGCGCCAGCAGTGCCAGGGGGCTCAGCACAGATACGCAGTATTTT CASSARGLSTDTQYF
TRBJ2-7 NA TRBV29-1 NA TGCAGCGTTGATTGGGGGCAGGACGAGCAGTACTTC CSVDWGQDEQYF
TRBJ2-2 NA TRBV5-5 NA TGTGCCAGCAGGACGAGATACGCGAACACCGGGGAGCTGTTTTTT CASRTRYANTGELFF
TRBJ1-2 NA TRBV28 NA TGTGCCAGCAGTTTAGGCCAGAACTATGGCTACACCTTC CASSLGQNYGYTF
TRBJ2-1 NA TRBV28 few TGTGCCAGCAGTTGGCAGGGGGGGAATGAGCAGTTCTTC CASSWQGGNEQFF
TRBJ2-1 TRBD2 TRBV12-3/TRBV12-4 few TGTGCCAGCATCTCGGGGGGAGGGTACAAGTTCTTC CASISGGGYKFF
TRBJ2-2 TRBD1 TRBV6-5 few TGTGCCAGCAGGACCCCCGGGACAGGGTACACCGGGGAGCTGTTTTTT CASRTPGTGYTGELFF
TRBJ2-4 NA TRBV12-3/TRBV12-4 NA TGTGCCAGCAGTTTAGTGCGGGGGCGGTTGGCCAAAAACATTCAGTACTTC CASSLVRGRLAKNIQYF
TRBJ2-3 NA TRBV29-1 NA TGCAGCGTTGAAGTTGCGAAAAGCACAGATACGCAGTATTTT CSVEVAKSTDTQYF
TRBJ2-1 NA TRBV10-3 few TGTGCCATCAGTGCCGGATCGGGAGTCGGGTACAATGAGCAGTTCTTC CAISAGSGVGYNEQFF
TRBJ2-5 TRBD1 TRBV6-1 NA TGTGCCAGCAGGAAGGACAGCACAGGGGGGACCCAGTACTTC CASRKDSTGGTQYF
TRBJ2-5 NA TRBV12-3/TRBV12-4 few TGTGCCAGCAGTTTAACTGACACCCAAGAGACCCAGTACTTC CASSLTDTQETQYF
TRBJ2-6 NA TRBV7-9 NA TGTGCCAGCAGCCCCCCCTTCCGGTTTTCTGGGGCCAACGTCCTGACTTTC CASSPPFRFSGANVLTF
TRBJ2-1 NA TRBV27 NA TGTGCCAGCAGCCAGGGGGGGGCGAACAATGAGCAGTTCTTC CASSQGGANNEQFF
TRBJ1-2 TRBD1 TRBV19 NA TGTGCCAGTAGTATCAATACAGGGGCTAACTATGGCTACACCTTC CASSINTGANYGYTF
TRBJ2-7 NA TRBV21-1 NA TGTGCCAGCAGCAAACGACAGGGGTTAAATTACGAGCAGTACTTC CASSKRQGLNYEQYF
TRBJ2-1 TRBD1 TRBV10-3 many TGTGCCATCAGTCGCCGACAGGGGTCCAATGAGCAGTTCTTC CAISRRQGSNEQFF
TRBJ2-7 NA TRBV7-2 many TGTGCCAGCAGCTTAGGGCTGAGGTCCCACGAGCAGTACTTC CASSLGLRSHEQYF
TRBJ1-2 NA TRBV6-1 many TGTGCCAGCAGATTTTCCGGGGCCAACTATGGCTACACCTTC CASRFSGANYGYTF
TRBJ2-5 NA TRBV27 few TGTGCCAGCAGTTCAGCCTTGGGGCAAGAGACCCAGTACTTC CASSSALGQETQYF
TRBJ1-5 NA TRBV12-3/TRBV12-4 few TGTGCCAGCAGTTCGGGTCAGCCGGGGCAGCCCCAGCATTTT CASSSGQPGQPQHF